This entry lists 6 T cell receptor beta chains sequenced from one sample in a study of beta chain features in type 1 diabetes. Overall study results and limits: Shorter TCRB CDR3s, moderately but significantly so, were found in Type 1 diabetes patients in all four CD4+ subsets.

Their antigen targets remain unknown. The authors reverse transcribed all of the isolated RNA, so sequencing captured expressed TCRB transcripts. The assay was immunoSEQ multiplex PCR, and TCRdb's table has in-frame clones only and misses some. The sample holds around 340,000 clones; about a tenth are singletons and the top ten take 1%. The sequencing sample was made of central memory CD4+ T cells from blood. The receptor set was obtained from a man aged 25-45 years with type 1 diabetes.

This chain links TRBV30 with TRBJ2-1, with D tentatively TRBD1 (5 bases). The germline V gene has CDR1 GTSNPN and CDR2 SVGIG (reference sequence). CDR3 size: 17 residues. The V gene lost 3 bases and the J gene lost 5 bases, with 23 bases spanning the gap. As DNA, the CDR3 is TGTGCCTGGAGGTCAAGACCAGGATTGAACAGGAACAATGAGCAGTTCTTC. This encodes CAWRSRPGLNRNNEQFF.

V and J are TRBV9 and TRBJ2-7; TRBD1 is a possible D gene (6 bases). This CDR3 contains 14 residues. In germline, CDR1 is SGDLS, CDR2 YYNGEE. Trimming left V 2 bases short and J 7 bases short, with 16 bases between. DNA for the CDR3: TGTGCCAGCAGCGTCGGGACACAAACGGGGGAGCAGTACTTC. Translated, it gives CASSVGTQTGEQYF.

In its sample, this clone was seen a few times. Written as DNA, the CDR3 is TGCAGCGTTGGGTTCTCAGCGGGGGGGCCGGGAGATACGCAGTATTTT. Encoded protein: CSVGFSAGGPGDTQYF. The rearrangement uses TRBV29-1 and TRBJ2-3; 10 positions match TRBD2. This CDR3 is 16 amino acids long. From germline, CDR1 is SQVTM and CDR2 ANQGSEA. After removal of 4 bases from V and 5 bases from J, the junction contained 12 bases not matched to a gene.

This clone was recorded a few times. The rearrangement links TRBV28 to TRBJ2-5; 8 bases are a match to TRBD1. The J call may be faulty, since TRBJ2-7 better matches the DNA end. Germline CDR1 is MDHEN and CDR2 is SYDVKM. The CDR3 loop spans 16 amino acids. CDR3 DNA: TGTGCCAGCAGTCCCGGGGATGGGGACAGGTACTACGAGCAGTACTTC. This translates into CASSPGDGDRYYEQYF.

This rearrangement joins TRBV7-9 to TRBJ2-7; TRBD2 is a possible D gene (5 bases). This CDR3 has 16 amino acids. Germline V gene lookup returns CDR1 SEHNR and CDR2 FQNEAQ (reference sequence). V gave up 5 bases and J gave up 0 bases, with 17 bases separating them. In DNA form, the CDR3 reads TGTGCCAGCAGCGTAAGAACGGGATTTACCTCCTACGAGCAGTACTTC. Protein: CASSVRTGFTSYEQYF.

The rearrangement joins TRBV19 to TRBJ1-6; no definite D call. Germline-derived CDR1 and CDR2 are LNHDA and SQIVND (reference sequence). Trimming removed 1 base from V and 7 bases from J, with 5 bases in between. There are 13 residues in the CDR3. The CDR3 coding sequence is TGTGCCAGTAGTATAGGCACCAATTCACCCCTCCACTTT. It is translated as CASSIGTNSPLHF. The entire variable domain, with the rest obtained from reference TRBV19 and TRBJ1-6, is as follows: DGGITQSPKYLFRKEGQNVTLSCEQNLNHDAMYWYRQDPGQGLRLIYYSQIVNDFQKGDIAEGYSVSREKKESFPLTVTSAQKNPTAFYLCASSIGTNSPLHFGNGTRLTVT.